A selection of T cell receptor beta chains follows, all from one sample in a study of blood T cell repertoires in COVID-19. Method: immunoSEQ multiplex PCR; TCRdb's copy keeps in-frame clones and lacks some. The top ten hold 5.5% of the sample, which has more than 95,000 clones, roughly 74% seen once. The sample was peripheral blood. All receptors come from a man between 60 and 75 years old with acute or convalescent COVID-19. The CDR3 runs from the conserved cysteine through the conserved F or W. The D gene is left open where the match is weak. Not every row has a clone size; where given, it reads once, few, many or a size class.

D	size	V	J	CDR3	DNA
NA	NA	TRBV18	TRBJ1-2	CASSPTKPGLSYGYTF	TGTGCCAGCTCACCGACTAAGCCAGGTCTATCTTATGGCTACACCTTC
NA	NA	TRBV5-1	TRBJ2-3	CASSLVVGGAGTDTQYF	TGCGCCAGCAGCTTGGTGGTTGGGGGCGCAGGCACAGATACGCAGTATTTT
NA	NA	TRBV11-2	TRBJ2-7	CASSFENHLSYEQYF	TGTGCCAGCAGCTTCGAGAATCACTTGAGTTACGAGCAGTACTTC
TRBD2	NA	TRBV7-3	TRBJ2-3	CASRAGTSGTDTQYF	TGTGCCAGCAGGGCCGGGACTAGCGGCACAGATACGCAGTATTTT
TRBD1	NA	TRBV19	TRBJ1-2	CASSIWGQGARGYTF	TGTGCCAGTAGTATTTGGGGACAGGGGGCACGAGGCTACACCTTC
NA	NA	TRBV6-6	TRBJ1-5	CASENNGNQPQHF	TGTGCCAGCGAAAACAACGGCAATCAGCCCCAGCATTTT
TRBD1	NA	TRBV11-2	TRBJ2-2	CASSYLTGTANTGELFF	TGTGCCAGCAGCTACCTGACCGGGACAGCCAACACCGGGGAGCTGTTTTTT
TRBD2	NA	TRBV7-9	TRBJ2-2	CASGDLAGGPTGELFF	TGTGCCAGCGGGGACTTAGCGGGAGGACCTACCGGGGAGCTGTTTTTT
NA	NA	TRBV6-5	TRBJ2-2	CASNPGLGTGELFF	TGTGCCAGCAACCCCGGGTTGGGCACCGGGGAGCTGTTTTTT
TRBD1	NA	TRBV19	TRBJ1-2	CASSSTGRNYGYTF	TGTGCCAGTAGTTCGACAGGGCGGAACTATGGCTACACCTTC
TRBD2	once	TRBV9	TRBJ2-5	CASSGGTSGETQYF	TGTGCCAGCAGCGGTGGGACTAGTGGGGAGACCCAGTACTTC
NA	NA	TRBV19	TRBJ2-7	CASSLSFPYEQYF	TGTGCCAGTAGTCTTAGTTTTCCCTACGAGCAGTACTTC
NA	once	TRBV5-1	TRBJ1-4	CASSPLYSTNEKLFF	TGCGCCAGCAGCCCATTATACTCAACTAATGAAAAACTGTTTTTT
NA	NA	TRBV7-3	TRBJ1-1	CASSATQGAEAFF	TGTGCCAGCAGCGCGACACAGGGAGCTGAAGCTTTCTTT
TRBD2	NA	TRBV10-2	TRBJ2-3	CASSSRVVGTSGGYSTDTQYF	TGCGCCAGCAGTAGTCGGGTCGTTGGGACTAGCGGGGGGTATAGCACAGATACGCAGTATTTT
TRBD2	NA	TRBV3-1/TRBV3-2	TRBJ2-7	CASSHWGRAGYEQYF	TGTGCCAGCAGCCACTGGGGGAGGGCTGGATACGAGCAGTACTTC
TRBD2	few	TRBV2	TRBJ2-4	CASSASGTKNIQYF	TGTGCCAGCAGTGCTAGCGGGACCAAAAACATTCAGTACTTC
NA	NA	TRBV19	TRBJ2-7	CASSRGTGTLVGEQYF	TGTGCCAGTAGTAGGGGGACGGGGACACTAGTTGGCGAGCAGTACTTC
TRBD1	once	TRBV9	TRBJ2-5	CASSIGTGFGETQYF	TGTGCCAGCAGCATCGGGACAGGCTTTGGAGAGACCCAGTACTTC
TRBD1	NA	TRBV3-1/TRBV3-2	TRBJ1-4	CASRDRGGNEKLFF	TGTGCCAGCAGAGACAGGGGGGGAAATGAAAAACTGTTTTTT
NA	few	TRBV30	TRBJ2-1	CAWSTLAGSYNEQFF	TGTGCCTGGAGTACTCTGGCGGGATCCTACAATGAGCAGTTCTTC